The 26 T cell receptor beta chains given below trace back to one sample, sequenced in a study of cytomegalovirus exposure and HLA in healthy donors. Vbeta (60) and Jbeta (13) primers were used in the PCR. Generated by immunoSEQ multiplex PCR, the TCRdb table keeps only in-frame clones and is missing some. The table includes 200,000 to 250,000 clones, roughly 87% detected once. Sequenced: PBMCs. Receptors originate from a woman aged 40 to 49 in good health and CMV-seropositive.

The sample holds one count of this clone. The genes are TRBV18 and TRBJ1-6, with D perhaps matching TRBD1 (5 bases). Germline V gives CDR1 KGHSH, CDR2 LQKENI. Trimming shortened V by 1 base and J by 10 bases, and 11 bases separated the two germline ends. This CDR3 is built from 14 residues. The CDR3 reads CASSPRQKDSPLHF. CDR3 coding DNA: TGTGCCAGCTCACCACGACAGAAGGACTCACCCCTCCACTTT.

The genes are TRBV7-2 and TRBJ2-1; D possibly corresponds to TRBD2 (5 bases). Trimming pared 4 bases from V and 10 bases from J, leaving 11 bases between. This CDR3 has 12 residues. CDR1 is SGHTA, CDR2 FQGNSA, per germline. The CDR3 sequence: CASSSIRREQFF. The CDR3 nucleotides are TGTGCCAGCAGCTCAATTAGGAGGGAGCAGTTCTTC.

J is TRBJ2-3 and V is TRBV6-1; tentatively, D is TRBD2 (5 bases). The CDR3 spans 13 residues. The germline V gene encodes CDR1 MNHNS and CDR2 SASEGT. V was pared by 1 base and J by 3 bases, with 5 bases between. The CDR3 DNA reads TGTGCCAGCAGTGAAGGAGGGACAGATACGCAGTATTTT. It specifies CASSEGGTDTQYF.

This chain joins TRBV9 and TRBJ1-5; D is undetermined. CDR1 is SGDLS, CDR2 YYNGEE, per germline. Trimming took 3 bases from V and 4 from J, leaving 14 bases between them. This CDR3 is built from 15 residues. The CDR3 nucleotides read TGTGCCAGCAGCGCAAACGCGGGAGTAAATCAGCCCCAGCATTTT. Translated: CASSANAGVNQPQHF.

The J gene is TRBJ2-7, the V gene TRBV7-2, with TRBD1 matching 10 bases. V gave up 3 bases and J gave up 7 bases; unmatched junction bases: 9. Germline CDR1 SGHTA, CDR2 FQGNSA. The CDR3 runs 15 residues. The CDR3 sequence: CASSLMGQGFEEQYF. CDR3 sequence (DNA): TGTGCCAGCAGCTTGATGGGACAGGGGTTTGAAGAGCAGTACTTC.

CDR3 sequence: CAWSRQVGNSPLHF. In DNA, the CDR3 is TGTGCCTGGAGTCGACAGGTTGGGAATTCACCCCTCCACTTT. The chain couples TRBV30 to TRBJ1-6; tentative D call: TRBD1 (6 bases). V lost 2 bases and J 7 bases, leaving 12 bases between the germline ends. Germline lookup yields CDR1 GTSNPN and CDR2 SVGIG (reference sequence). CDR3 length: 14 residues.

The chain recombines TRBV7-2 with TRBJ2-1, with 7 bases lining up with TRBD2. The CDR3 runs 15 residues. V shed 6 bases and J 4 bases; nucleotides not matched to a gene: 9. CDR1 and CDR2 (germline): SGHTA, FQGNSA. This CDR3 reads CASSLGLAVYNEQFF. The CDR3 coding sequence is TGTGCCAGCAGTTTGGGGCTAGCGGTATACAATGAGCAGTTCTTC.

This clone has only one observation. The J gene is TRBJ2-7, the V gene TRBV6-6; TRBD1 matches at 10 bases. This CDR3 has 15 amino acids. V lost 4 bases, J lost 3 bases, and 6 bases stayed unmatched. Germline assignment: CDR1 MNHNY and CDR2 SVGAGI (reference sequence). The CDR3, as DNA: TGTGCCAGCAGTTCCCGGACAGGGGGGGTCTACGAGCAGTACTTC. This codes for CASSSRTGGVYEQYF.

This clone was counted once. The chain joins TRBV6-1 to TRBJ2-1, with 10 bases aligning to TRBD2. Trimming at V came to 7 bases and at J to 7 bases, leaving 10 bases not matched to a gene. Germline V gene data show CDR1 as MNHNS and CDR2 as SASEGT. The CDR3 sequence is 15 residues long. The DNA of the CDR3 is TGTGCCAGCACCCGAGCCCCACTAGCGGGGAATGAGCAGTTCTTC. This codes for CASTRAPLAGNEQFF.

For this clone: Other DNA sequences of this sample code for an identical CDR3. The chain is built from TRBV7-2 and TRBJ1-4, with D unclear. V was trimmed by 1 base and J by 2 bases, leaving 5 bases between them. Germline values: CDR1 SGHTA, CDR2 FQGNSA. CDR3 size: 14 residues. CDR3: CASSLGPTNEKLFF. Written as DNA, the CDR3 is TGTGCCAGCAGCTTAGGGCCCACTAATGAAAAACTGTTTTTT.

This clone was detected only a few times. This sequence joins TRBV30 and TRBJ2-1; 9 bases match TRBD1. The length of the CDR3 is 14 residues. Per the germline V gene, CDR1 is GTSNPN and CDR2 is SVGIG (reference sequence). V lost 2 bases, J lost 9 bases, and 8 bases stayed unmatched. CDR3 nucleotide sequence: TGTGCCTGGAGTAAATGGACAGGGGTTACTGAGCAGTTCTTC. Translating gives CAWSKWTGVTEQFF.

The chain joins TRBV19 to TRBJ1-4; D perhaps matches TRBD1 (5 bases). From germline, CDR1 is LNHDA and CDR2 SQIVND (reference sequence). The V gene lost 1 base and the J gene lost 8 bases, with 14 bases spanning the gap. CDR3 size: 15 residues. In nucleotides, the CDR3 is TGTGCCAGTAGTATAGCGCGGGGGACTGGGGAAAAACTGTTTTTT. It encodes CASSIARGTGEKLFF.

This clone was picked up a small number of times. This rearrangement joins TRBV6-4 to TRBJ2-1, with no clear D. The CDR3 runs 18 residues. Germline V gene lookup returns CDR1 MRHNA and CDR2 SNTAGT. Trimming cost V 2 bases and J 9 bases, with 26 bases left between them. CDR3 nucleotide sequence: TGTGCCAGCAGTGACACCCCGGTGTTCCTCTCGGGTGATGTTGAGCAGTTCTTC. It translates to CASSDTPVFLSGDVEQFF.

The chain combines TRBV5-8 with TRBJ1-6, with 10 bases that match TRBD1. J was trimmed by 6 bases and V by 4 bases; bases with no gene match: 4. Germline V gene sequence: CDR1 SGHTS, CDR2 YDEGEE. The CDR3 consists of 15 residues. The CDR3 here is CASSPWDRGNSPLHF. The CDR3 DNA sequence: TGTGCCAGCAGCCCCTGGGACAGGGGTAATTCACCCCTCCACTTT.

The rearrangement joins TRBV6-5 to TRBJ2-3, with 8 bases matching TRBD1. In germline, CDR1 is MNHEY, CDR2 SVGAGI. V trimming: 5 bases; J trimming: 4 bases; junction bases outside the gene matches: 5. The CDR3 consists of 14 residues. CDR3 region: CASSRTGTADTQYF. CDR3 sequence (DNA): TGTGCCAGCAGTCGGACAGGGACAGCAGATACGCAGTATTTT.

The chain carries TRBV10-2 and TRBJ1-4, with 7 bases matching TRBD1. Unmatched junction bases numbered 3, after V lost 7 bases and J lost 7 bases. Germline V gene data show CDR1 as WSHSY and CDR2 as SAAADI. The CDR3 covers 12 residues. In DNA, the CDR3 is TGCGCCAGCACACAGGGGACTGAAAAACTGTTTTTT. It translates to CASTQGTEKLFF.

The genes are TRBV7-2 and TRBJ2-2; 7 positions agree with TRBD2. The CDR3 consists of 14 residues. V lost 4 bases, J lost 6 bases, and 5 bases stayed unmatched. CDR1 SGHTA and CDR2 FQGNSA come from the germline V gene. CDR3: CASSSQTSSGELFF. CDR3 nucleotides: TGTGCCAGCAGCTCGCAGACTAGCTCCGGGGAGCTGTTTTTT.

The chain is built from TRBV19 and TRBJ1-6; 8 nucleotides align to TRBD1. The germline V gene encodes CDR1 LNHDA and CDR2 SQIVND (reference sequence). Trimming at V came to 7 bases and at J to 9 bases, leaving 11 bases not matched to a gene. CDR3 length: 15 amino acids. The DNA of the CDR3 is TGTGCCAGTACTCCCCGGGACAGGCGCACTTCACCCCTCCACTTT. It yields the protein CASTPRDRRTSPLHF.

The chain employs TRBV4-1 and TRBJ1-2, with D hard to call. Deletions cut 4 bases from V and 8 bases from J, with 17 bases between. CDR1 is MGHRA and CDR2 is YSYEKL in the germline V gene. This CDR3 has 14 amino acids. This CDR3 reads CASSPRGEGGGYTF. The DNA of the CDR3 is TGCGCCAGCAGCCCCCGAGGTGAGGGAGGCGGCTACACCTTC.

The chain joins TRBV27 to TRBJ1-1; 9 nucleotides match TRBD1. The V segment lost 6 bases and the J segment 0 bases; nucleotides outside the gene matches: 2. CDR1 and CDR2 from the germline V gene are MNHEY and SMNVEV (reference sequence). The CDR3 extends over 14 amino acids. CDR3 nucleotide sequence: TGTGCCAGCAGAAGGACAGGGGTGAACACTGAAGCTTTCTTT. Encoded protein: CASRRTGVNTEAFF.

The chain joins TRBV5-4 to TRBJ1-1; the match to TRBD1 covers 9 bases. CDR3 length: 17 amino acids. Germline loops: CDR1 SGHNT, CDR2 YYREEE (reference sequence). The V and J ends lost 2 bases and 0 bases, in that order; junction bases with no gene match: 8. The CDR3 region is CASSFGQGSGLNTEAFF. CDR3 DNA: TGTGCCAGCAGCTTTGGACAGGGGTCCGGCCTGAACACTGAAGCTTTCTTT. The variable domain in full, with the rest retrieved from reference TRBV5-4 and TRBJ1-1, is ETGVTQSPTHLIKTRGQQVTLRCSSQSGHNTVSWYQQALGQGPQFIFQYYREEENGRGNFPPRFSGLQFPNYSSELNVNALELDDSALYLCASSFGQGSGLNTEAFFGQGTRLTVV.

The rearrangement links TRBV4-3 to TRBJ2-3; 8 bases fit TRBD2. Germline trimming cut 1 base from V and 4 bases from J; bases unmatched to any gene: 25. There are 22 residues in the CDR3. In germline, CDR1 is LGHNA, CDR2 YSLEER. The CDR3: CASSQANTGTSLSALRADTQYF. The CDR3 DNA follows: TGCGCCAGCAGCCAAGCCAACACCGGGACTAGTCTTTCCGCACTCAGGGCAGATACGCAGTATTTT.

This sequence joins TRBV9 and TRBJ1-1, with D hard to call. The germline V gene encodes CDR1 SGDLS and CDR2 YYNGEE. V lost 0 bases and J 0 bases, leaving 9 bases between the germline ends. The CDR3 extends over 15 amino acids. The CDR3 coding sequence is TGTGCCAGCAGCGTAGAGGCAGGCCTGAACACTGAAGCTTTCTTT. Translated: CASSVEAGLNTEAFF.

The rearrangement joins TRBV19 to TRBJ2-5, with 12 bases that match TRBD1. In germline, CDR1 is LNHDA, CDR2 SQIVND (reference sequence). With V trimmed by 8 bases and J by 5 bases, 6 bases remained unmatched. The CDR3 extends over 14 amino acids. The CDR3 DNA reads as TGTGCCAGTTCCGGGACAGGGGGCGCGGAGACCCAGTACTTC. Encoded protein: CASSGTGGAETQYF.

The chain joins TRBV4-1 to TRBJ2-7; D perhaps matches TRBD2 (6 bases). The CDR3 is 15 amino acids. The germline gives CDR1 MGHRA, CDR2 YSYEKL. With 4 bases removed from V and 5 bases from J, the gap between germline ends came to 18 bases. Here the CDR3 reads CASSPAGGIRNEQYF. The CDR3 coding sequence is TGCGCCAGCAGCCCGGCCGGCGGGATTCGGAACGAGCAGTACTTC.

The rearrangement uses TRBV10-2 and TRBJ2-2; possibly TRBD2 for D (5 bases). Germline V CDR1 and CDR2: WSHSY, SAAADI. This CDR3 has 18 amino acids. Between the trimmed V and J ends, which lost 4 bases and 4 bases, there was a span of 22 bases. DNA for the CDR3: TGCGCCAGCAGTGCTGACCTGGACTGGAAAATCTTCACCGGGGAGCTGTTTTTT. Translation gives CASSADLDWKIFTGELFF.